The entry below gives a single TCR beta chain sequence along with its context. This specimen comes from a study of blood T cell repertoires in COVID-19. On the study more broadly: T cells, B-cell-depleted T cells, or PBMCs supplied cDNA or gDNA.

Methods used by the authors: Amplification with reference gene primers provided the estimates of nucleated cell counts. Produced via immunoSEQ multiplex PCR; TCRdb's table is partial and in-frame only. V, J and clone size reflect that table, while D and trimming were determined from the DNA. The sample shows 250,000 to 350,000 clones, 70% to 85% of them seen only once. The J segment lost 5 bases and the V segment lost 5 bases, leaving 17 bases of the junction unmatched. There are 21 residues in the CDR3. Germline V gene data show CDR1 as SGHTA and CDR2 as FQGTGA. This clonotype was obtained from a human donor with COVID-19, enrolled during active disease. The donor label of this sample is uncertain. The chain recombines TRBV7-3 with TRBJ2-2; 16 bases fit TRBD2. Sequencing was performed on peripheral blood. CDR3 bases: TGTGCCAGCAGCCCTAGGGACGGCGGGGGACTAGCGGGAGGGCCAACCGGGGAGCTGTTTTTT. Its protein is CASSPRDGGGLAGGPTGELFF.